This is a list of T cell receptor beta chains from one sample in a study of CD8+CD57+ T cells in acquired aplastic anemia. TCRdb fed the reads into MiXCR, producing one record per CDR3 protein. The top ten clones hold 42% of a sample with about 270,000 distinct CDR3 sequences, 65% to 90% of them seen once. What was sequenced was sorted CD4+, CD8+, or CD8+CD57+ T cells (not recorded which) from PBMCs. These TCRs come from a human donor with aplastic anemia. Both conserved end residues are part of each CDR3. The D gene is left open where the match is weak. Clone size is stated in some rows and not others, as once, few, many or a class when expanded.

>TRBJ1-1|TRBD1|TRBV5-5|NA
TGTGCCAGCTACACTGGGGACAGGGTCGGTAGTAGCACTGAAGCTTTCTTT
CASYTGDRVGSSTEAFF
>TRBJ1-2|TRBD1|TRBV24-1|NA
TGTGCCACCAGTGAGACAGGGTGTGGCTACACCTTC
CATSETGCGYTF
>TRBJ2-5|TRBD1|TRBV5-1|many
TGCGCCAGCACCCGACAGGGAATCGAAGAGACCCAGTACTTC
CASTRQGIEETQYF
>TRBJ1-5|NA|TRBV7-9|NA
NA
CASSPTGLEQYFGHF
>TRBJ1-2|TRBD1|TRBV12-3/TRBV12-4|NA
TGTGCCAGCAGGAGGGGACAGGGGGCTTATGGCTACACCTTC
CASRRGQGAYGYTF
>TRBJ2-3|NA|TRBV7-6|NA
TGTGCCAGCAGCTTAGTTAGGTTCAATGAGCAGTTCTTCTTT
CASSLVRFNEQFFF
>TRBJ2-5|NA|TRBV11-3|NA
TGTGCCAGTAGTTATTACAATGAGCAGGTAGACAGGCCGTGGTTC
CASSYYNEQVDRPWF
>TRBJ2-7|NA|TRBV2|NA
TGTGCCAGCGGGGACGGGGGAGCCTACGAGCAGTACTTC
CASGDGGAYEQYF
>TRBJ1-2|TRBD1|TRBV29-1|NA
TGCAGCGCTTCGGACAGGGGCCACTATGGCTACACCTTC
CSASDRGHYGYTF
>TRBJ2-3|TRBD2|TRBV7-8|once
TGTGCCAGCAGCTTACCGGGAGGCGCCACAGCGCAGTCCTTT
CASSLPGGATAQSF
>TRBJ2-7|NA|TRBV6-2/TRBV6-3|NA
TGTGCCAGCAGTTATACGGGGGAACTCCCCTACGAGCAGTACTTC
CASSYTGELPYEQYF
>TRBJ1-5|NA|TRBV7-9|NA
TGTGCCAGCGGGGGCGGGGGGGGCGATACGCAGCATTTT
CASGGGGGDTQHF
>TRBJ2-3|NA|TRBV29-1|NA
TGCGGCAGCAGGTTAGAGGGAGGAACAGCCACGCAGTACTTT
CGSRLEGGTATQYF
>TRBJ2-5|TRBD2|TRBV11-1|NA
TGTGCCAGCAGCTTACCTTTAGCGGGGGGGTTAGAGACCCAGTACTTC
CASSLPLAGGLETQYF
>TRBJ2-3|NA|TRBV19|NA
TGTGCCAGCAGTATAGCGAGCCAGACCTCCAATACGCAGTATTTC
CASSIASQTSNTQYF
>TRBJ2-3|TRBD1|TRBV7-3|once
TGTGCCAGCAGGGTAGGGGGCACAGCTACTCCGCAGTTT
CASRVGGTATPQF
>TRBJ2-1|NA|TRBV19|NA
TGTGCCAGTAGTATCATTGTGGGGTGGGCGCACAATGAGCAGTTCTTC
CASSIIVGWAHNEQFF
>TRBJ2-1|NA|TRBV11-2|few
TGTGCCAGCAGCTCCACCCCAGGGAGTGAGCAGTTCTTC
CASSSTPGSEQFF
>TRBJ2-3|NA|TRBV9|NA
NA
CAMYSCGCGDGGTDTQYF
>TRBJ2-5|NA|TRBV7-8|NA
TGTGCCAGCAGCCCATCGGGGAGTTCGGAAACGACCCAGTACTTC
CASSPSGSSETTQYF
>TRBJ1-1|NA|TRBV20-1|once
TGCAGTGCTAGGCCAGGGGCTAGCGAGAACACTGAAGCTTTCTTT
CSARPGASENTEAFF
>TRBJ2-5|TRBD2|TRBV6-5|few
TGTGCCAGCAGCCAGGGACTAGCGGGCCTACATACTCAAGAGACCCAGTACTTC
CASSQGLAGLHTQETQYF
>TRBJ2-5|NA|TRBV7-8|NA
TGTGCCAGCAGCTTAGATGGGGGGTACCCCCAAGAGACCCAGTACTTC
CASSLDGGYPQETQYF
>TRBJ2-1|NA|TRBV7-8|NA
TGTGCCAGCAGCTTAGGGGGAGGAAACGATACGCAGGAGCAGTTCTTC
CASSLGGGNDTQEQFF
>TRBJ2-3|TRBD2|TRBV7-2|NA
TGTGCCAGCAGCTTTGCGGGAGGTCACAATAAGCAGTATTTT
CASSFAGGHNKQYF
>TRBJ1-6|NA|TRBV4-1|NA
TGCGCCAGCAGCCATCTTCAAGGGAATTCACCCCTCCACTTT
CASSHLQGNSPLHF
>TRBJ1-5|NA|TRBV15|NA
TGTGCCACCAGCAGGCGGCCCTCGAATCAGCCCCAGCATTTT
CATSRRPSNQPQHF
>TRBJ2-5|NA|TRBV19|NA
TGTGCCAGTAGTATAGATCTAAGGGAATCAGAGACCCAGTACTTC
CASSIDLRESETQYF
>TRBJ1-6|NA|TRBV10-3|medium-sized
TGTGCCATCAGACAGGATAATTCACCCCTCCACTTT
CAIRQDNSPLHF